These 20 T cell receptor beta chains came from one sample sequenced in a study of T-cell reconstitution after alpha-beta-depleted transplantation in children (dated by TCRdb to the mid-2010s). Preparation of the library involved PCR. Sequencing was performed on an Illumina HiSeq 2500. TCR library preparation used molecular barcoding, with unique molecular identifiers applied to normalize quantification of the TCRbeta repertoire. TCRdb applied fastp at Q25 and MiXCR to the public reads, then kept only in-frame beta chains. Rows merge per CDR3 protein into single entries with the most common DNA and genes. The sample contains 400,000 to 450,000 distinct CDR3 sequences, around 46% of them found a single time. 27% of the sample rests with the top ten. The treatment or condition tag for this specimen amounts to: allogeneic hematopoietic cell transplantation with graft depleted of TCRalphabeta T cells and CD19 B cells.

The material was PBMCs, obtained before TCRalphabeta/CD19-depleted stem cell transplant. The source of these receptors is a girl aged 2 to 10 with aplastic anemia, due to receive a stem cell transplant.

This clonotype was seen ten or more times. V gene TRBV20-1 combines with J gene TRBJ2-2, with no clear D. The CDR3 has 13 amino acids. Germline V lookup: CDR1 DFQATT, CDR2 SNEGSKA (reference sequence). V gave up 6 bases and J gave up 0 bases, with 8 bases separating them. Written as DNA, the CDR3 is TGCAGTGCCCGAGGTACGAACACCGGGGAGCTGTTTTTT. This gives the protein CSARGTNTGELFF.

The chain recombines TRBV5-6 with TRBJ2-4, with D unresolved. The germline V gene encodes CDR1 SGHDT and CDR2 YYEEEE. The CDR3 is 15 residues long. Trimming pared 4 bases from V and 1 base from J, leaving 12 bases between. CDR3 nucleotide sequence: TGTGCCAGCAGCCCTACGCAGTCGGCCAAAAACATTCAGTACTTC. It yields the protein CASSPTQSAKNIQYF.

The chain's CDR3 is CASSLVLASYEQYF. The CDR3 nucleotides read TGCGCCAGCAGCTTGGTACTAGCGTCCTACGAGCAGTACTTC. The gene calls are TRBV5-1 and TRBJ2-7, with 7 nucleotides matching TRBD2. The germline V gene encodes CDR1 SGHRS and CDR2 YFSETQ. With V trimmed by 0 bases and J by 1 base, 1 base remained unmatched. The CDR3 runs to 14 residues.

The chain combines TRBV9 with TRBJ2-7; 8 positions match TRBD2. This CDR3 contains 15 residues. The V gene end was trimmed by 0 bases and the J gene end by 1 base; junction bases not matched to a gene: 3. CDR1 is SGDLS and CDR2 is YYNGEE in the germline V gene. The CDR3 nucleotides read TGTGCCAGCAGCGTAGCGGCTAGCGGGTCCTACGAGCAGTACTTC. Translated: CASSVAASGSYEQYF.

CDR3 amino acids: CASSLAGKTVDTQYF. The CDR3 DNA reads as TGCGCCAGCAGCTTGGCCGGTAAGACAGTCGATACGCAGTATTTT. The rearrangement links TRBV5-1 to TRBJ2-3; tentatively, D is TRBD1 (5 bases). Germline V gene sequence: CDR1 SGHRS, CDR2 YFSETQ. The CDR3 contains 15 residues. Deletions cut 0 bases from V and 6 bases from J, with 14 bases between.

V usage is TRBV19 and J usage is TRBJ2-1; no clear D. The CDR3 runs to 16 residues. Germline loops: CDR1 LNHDA, CDR2 SQIVND (reference sequence). V was pared by 7 bases and J by 2 bases, with 18 bases between. CDR3 in DNA: TGTGCCAGTATGTCCATGACGGGTTTTACCTACAATGAGCAGTTCTTC. Translating it yields CASMSMTGFTYNEQFF.

There are a few counts of this clonotype. The chain is built from TRBV30 and TRBJ2-6; the D is unclear. Trimming left V 7 bases short and J 4 bases short, with 8 bases between. Germline CDR1 GTSNPN, CDR2 SVGIG (reference sequence). The CDR3 runs to 12 residues. The CDR3: CAYSPGANVLTF. CDR3 bases: TGTGCCTACTCGCCCGGGGCCAACGTCCTGACTTTC.

This clonotype was counted at least ten times. The chain combines TRBV20-1 with TRBJ2-3; 11 positions match TRBD2. The ends lost 3 bases at V and 8 bases at J; junction bases unmatched: 16. Looked up from germline, CDR1 is DFQATT and CDR2 is SNEGSKA (reference sequence). This CDR3 contains 17 residues. Here the CDR3 reads CSASSPVGLAGGSTQYF. In nucleotides, the CDR3 is TGCAGTGCTAGTTCCCCGGTGGGCCTAGCGGGAGGAAGTACGCAGTATTTT.

This clonotype was detected a few times. V gene TRBV4-1 combines with J gene TRBJ1-3, with 8 bases aligning to TRBD1. The trim removed 3 bases at V and 4 bases at J, leaving 5 bases unmatched. CDR1 is MGHRA and CDR2 is YSYEKL in the germline V gene. This CDR3 region has 15 residues. The CDR3 nucleotides read TGCGCCAGCAGCCAGGTTCGGACAGGGGGAAACACCATATATTTT. Residues: CASSQVRTGGNTIYF.

This clonotype was seen repeatedly, ten times or more. The V call is TRBV7-6, the J call TRBJ2-2; TRBD1 matches at 9 bases. CDR3 length: 15 residues. The trim removed 6 bases at V and 4 bases at J, leaving 6 bases unmatched. Germline CDR1 SGHVS, CDR2 FNYEAQ. In nucleotides, the CDR3 is TGTGCCAGCAGTACCCGGGACAGGGTCACCGGGGAGCTGTTTTTT. This translates into CASSTRDRVTGELFF.

J is TRBJ2-5 and V is TRBV29-1; no reliable D call. The ends were cut back, 2 bases at V and 1 base at J, with 11 bases in the middle. Looked up from germline, CDR1 is SQVTM and CDR2 is ANQGSEA. The CDR3 extends over 14 amino acids. The CDR3 DNA is TGCAGCGTTGAACCCCCTCAGGCCCAAGAGACCCAGTACTTC. Encoded protein: CSVEPPQAQETQYF.

There are a few counts of this clonotype. V usage is TRBV2 and J usage is TRBJ2-7, with 8 bases lining up with TRBD1. Looked up from germline, CDR1 is SNHLY and CDR2 is FYNNEI. The V gene end was trimmed by 4 bases and the J gene end by 6 bases; junction bases not matched to a gene: 8. The CDR3 has 14 amino acids. In DNA, the CDR3 is TGTGCCAGCAGTGTGACAGGGGTCCAGGGCGAGCAGTACTTC. The encoded protein is CASSVTGVQGEQYF.

This clonotype was counted between two and nine times. The V gene is TRBV10-3, the J gene TRBJ2-3; tentatively, D is TRBD2 (7 bases). V lost 1 base to trimming and J lost 4 bases, with 15 bases between them. CDR3 length equals 16 residues. The germline V gene encodes CDR1 ENHRY and CDR2 SYGVKD. The CDR3 DNA reads as TGTGCCATCAGTGAGTTAGGGGGGGGCCGTCCAGATACGCAGTATTTT. This gives the protein CAISELGGGRPDTQYF.

This chain links TRBV20-1 with TRBJ2-1; D perhaps matches TRBD2 (6 bases). Trimming pared 2 bases from V and 6 bases from J, leaving 14 bases between. CDR1 DFQATT and CDR2 SNEGSKA come from the germline V gene (reference sequence). The CDR3 loop spans 14 amino acids. The CDR3 sequence is CSARSTRTSNEQFF. As DNA, the CDR3 is TGCAGTGCTAGATCGACTAGGACGAGCAATGAGCAGTTCTTC.

This chain joins TRBV5-5 and TRBJ2-1, with TRBD2 as a possible D gene (5 bases). Germline V gives CDR1 SGHKS, CDR2 YYEKEE (reference sequence). The germline V and J ends were trimmed by 0 bases and 14 bases, with 6 bases remaining between them. CDR3 length: 10 amino acids. This CDR3 reads CASSLEEEFF. The DNA for the CDR3 is TGTGCCAGCAGCTTGGAGGAGGAGTTCTTC.

The rearrangement joins TRBV7-2 to TRBJ2-7, with D possibly being TRBD1 (6 bases). The CDR3 length is 13 residues. The ends were cut back, 6 bases at V and 3 bases at J, with 12 bases in the middle. Germline loops: CDR1 SGHTA, CDR2 FQGNSA. The CDR3 protein is CASSSRGGYEQYF. As DNA, the CDR3 is TGTGCCAGCAGTTCAAGAGGGGGCTACGAGCAGTACTTC.

The rearrangement joins TRBV20-1 to TRBJ1-1; D unresolved. This CDR3 contains 12 residues. V gave up 3 bases and J gave up 0 bases, with 5 bases separating them. CDR1 and CDR2 (germline): DFQATT, SNEGSKA (reference sequence). The CDR3 DNA follows: TGCAGTGCTAGTTTACTGAACACTGAAGCTTTCTTT. It translates to CSASLLNTEAFF.

The chain recombines TRBV12-3 or TRBV12-4 with TRBJ2-2; 8 bases are a match to TRBD2. The CDR3 has 15 residues. The ends lost 6 bases at V and 2 bases at J; junction bases unmatched: 5. The CDR3 DNA sequence: TGTGCCAGCAGACGTAGCGGGGCTAACACCGGGGAGCTGTTTTTT. It is translated as CASRRSGANTGELFF.

This clonotype was seen many times. The chain has TRBV20-1 and TRBJ2-4, with 7 bases matching TRBD1. Losses at the gene ends were 0 bases for V and 1 base for J; bases not matched to a gene: 3. Germline lookup yields CDR1 DFQATT and CDR2 SNEGSKA (reference sequence). This CDR3 contains 15 residues. DNA of the CDR3: TGCAGTGCTAGAGAAGGGGGCCGGGCCAAAAACATTCAGTACTTC. Protein product: CSAREGGRAKNIQYF.

The V and J genes are TRBV12-3 or TRBV12-4 and TRBJ1-2, with D perhaps TRBD1 (5 bases). The CDR3 loop spans 15 amino acids. V lost 2 bases and J 3 bases, leaving 13 bases between the germline ends. The CDR3 here is CASSLRDSRDYGYTF. Written as DNA, the CDR3 is TGTGCCAGCAGTTTACGGGACTCACGAGACTATGGCTACACCTTC.